Presented here are 26 T cell receptor beta chains from one specimen sequenced in a study of early T cells in non-severe SARS-CoV-2 infection. MiXCR, run by TCRdb on the 5' RACE reads, gives a single entry per CDR3 protein. The sample lists 65,000 to 85,000 distinct CDR3 sequences, approximately 13% occurring once. Sequenced input: whole blood. Receptor source: an adult who was a healthcare worker with PCR-confirmed SARS-CoV-2 infection or an uninfected control (not recorded which).

The sample holds a few counts of this clonotype. This chain uses TRBV5-6 with TRBJ1-5; unclear D gene. Germline CDR1 and CDR2: SGHDT and YYEEEE. The length of the CDR3 is 15 residues. The V and J ends lost 0 bases and 9 bases respectively, with 16 bases between them. The CDR3 protein is CASSLGSHPDLPQHF. In nucleotides, the CDR3 is TGTGCCAGCAGCTTGGGATCTCACCCGGACTTGCCCCAGCATTTT.

This clonotype has only a few counts. This chain connects TRBV18 to TRBJ1-2; a weak D match, TRBD1 (5 bases). Trimming stripped 2 bases from V and 14 bases from J, with 15 bases between. The CDR3 extends over 12 amino acids. Germline-derived CDR1 and CDR2 are KGHSH and LQKENI. CDR3 nucleotide sequence: TGTGCCAGCTCACCATTCAGCAGGGAGAGGACCTTC. It codes for CASSPFSRERTF.

The rearrangement joins TRBV24-1 to TRBJ2-3; TRBD2 might be the D (5 bases). In germline, CDR1 is KGHDR, CDR2 SFDVKD. The CDR3 spans 13 residues. Trimming took 3 bases from V and 6 from J, leaving 9 bases between them. The CDR3 DNA follows: TGTGCCACCAGTGATATAGCGTTGGATACGCAGTATTTT. Protein product: CATSDIALDTQYF.

The V and J genes are TRBV20-1 and TRBJ2-7, with TRBD1 as a possible D gene (6 bases). V shed 3 bases and J shed 6 bases, with 12 bases lying between them. The CDR3 extends over 12 amino acids. CDR1 and CDR2 from the germline V gene are DFQATT and SNEGSKA (reference sequence). The CDR3 DNA sequence: TGCAGTGCTAGCGGCAGGGGTGGCGAGCAGTACTTC. As protein: CSASGRGGEQYF.

The CDR3 spells CASSGPMGWEVNTGELFF. DNA of the CDR3: TGTGCCAGCAGTGGACCGATGGGGTGGGAGGTAAACACCGGGGAGCTGTTTTTT. The chain joins TRBV7-2 to TRBJ2-2; TRBD2 is a possible D gene (6 bases). Germline-derived CDR1 and CDR2 are SGHTA and FQGNSA. Trimming cost V 6 bases and J 2 bases, with 22 bases left between them. The CDR3 consists of 18 residues.

The chain is built from TRBV10-2 and TRBJ2-1; the D is unclear. The CDR3 runs to 11 residues. Germline CDR1 is WSHSY and CDR2 is SAAADI. The ends were cut back, 10 bases at V and 6 bases at J, with 10 bases in the middle. CDR3 loop: CATNEANEQFF. The DNA for the CDR3 is TGCGCCACCAATGAAGCCAATGAGCAGTTCTTC.

A few counts support this clonotype. The rearrangement links TRBV20-1 to TRBJ1-4, with a weak D call TRBD1 (6 bases). The CDR3 is 13 residues long. The V and J ends lost 4 bases and 10 bases respectively, with 16 bases between them. Germline V gives CDR1 DFQATT, CDR2 SNEGSKA (reference sequence). CDR3 sequence: CSATPGHQGKLFF. CDR3 bases: TGCAGTGCTACACCGGGACACCAGGGAAAACTGTTTTTT.

This clonotype came up a few times. The chain couples TRBV29-1 to TRBJ2-1; 7 bases line up with TRBD2. V lost 2 bases, J lost 4 bases, and 8 bases stayed unmatched. In germline, CDR1 is SQVTM, CDR2 ANQGSEA. This CDR3 has 15 residues. CDR3 bases: TGCAGCGTTGAAACGGATCCCGGGGGGTACAATGAGCAGTTCTTC. It is translated as CSVETDPGGYNEQFF.

This clonotype was found a few times. The V call is TRBV6-5, the J call TRBJ2-1; perhaps D is TRBD1 or TRBD2 (5 bases each). The CDR3 is made up of 15 amino acids. The germline gives CDR1 MNHEY, CDR2 SVGAGI. V gave up 5 bases and J gave up 0 bases, with 11 bases separating them. CDR3 DNA sequence: TGTGCCAGCAGTCTGGGACGTCCCTCCTACAATGAGCAGTTCTTC. Its translation is CASSLGRPSYNEQFF.

At least ten counts were recorded for this clonotype. The chain recombines TRBV7-6 with TRBJ2-1; D possibly uses TRBD1 or TRBD2 (6 bases each). Germline V gives CDR1 SGHVS, CDR2 FNYEAQ. V gave up 5 bases and J gave up 4 bases, with 36 bases separating them. The CDR3 spans 22 residues. The CDR3 sequence: CASSPRGHRANLASGAYNEQFF. In DNA form, the CDR3 reads TGTGCCAGCAGCCCGAGGGGTCATAGGGCGAACCTAGCCTCGGGGGCATACAATGAGCAGTTCTTC.

The chain joins TRBV7-3 to TRBJ2-3; weak D call: TRBD2 (7 bases). V gave up 5 bases and J gave up 8 bases, with 14 bases separating them. The CDR3 spans 13 residues. Germline V lookup: CDR1 SGHTA, CDR2 FQGTGA. CDR3 amino acids: CASSNREDSTQYF. CDR3 DNA sequence: TGTGCCAGCAGCAACCGGGAGGACAGTACGCAGTATTTT.

This clonotype was detected ten times or more. The chain combines TRBV19 with TRBJ2-2, with 8 bases identical to TRBD1. Germline V gene sequence: CDR1 LNHDA, CDR2 SQIVND (reference sequence). V shed 6 bases, J shed 0 bases, and the junction held 6 bases outside the gene matches. The CDR3 has 16 amino acids. The CDR3 DNA is TGTGCCAGTAGAGGGACAGGATACTCGAACACCGGGGAGCTGTTTTTT. This translates into CASRGTGYSNTGELFF.

This clonotype was detected many times. The rearrangement joins TRBV5-5 to TRBJ1-1; D is uncertain. There are 13 residues in the CDR3. V lost 1 base and J 3 bases, leaving 7 bases between the germline ends. The germline CDR1 and CDR2 sequences are SGHKS and YYEKEE (reference sequence). The CDR3 sequence: CASSLYLDTEAFF. CDR3 bases: TGTGCCAGCAGCTTGTATTTGGACACTGAAGCTTTCTTT.

This clonotype has only a few counts. The chain recombines TRBV7-9 with TRBJ2-5; 12 nucleotides align to TRBD2. The germline CDR1 and CDR2 sequences are SEHNR and FQNEAQ (reference sequence). This CDR3 is 16 amino acids long. V gave up 4 bases and J gave up 4 bases; unmatched junction bases: 7. DNA of the CDR3: TGTGCCAGCAGCTGGGGACTAGCGGGTGGAGGAGAGACCCAGTACTTC. Its protein product is CASSWGLAGGGETQYF.

Ten or more counts support this clonotype. The rearrangement links TRBV20-1 to TRBJ2-7; D not certain. V lost 3 bases and J lost 3, with 9 bases in between. The CDR3 extends over 12 amino acids. Germline assignment: CDR1 DFQATT and CDR2 SNEGSKA (reference sequence). The CDR3 nucleotides read TGCAGTGCTAGTATGGCCAGCTACGAGCAGTACTTC. Protein sequence: CSASMASYEQYF.

In this sample, this clonotype turned up a few times. V usage is TRBV5-4 and J usage is TRBJ2-2; D not certain. CDR1 is SGHNT, CDR2 YYREEE, per germline (reference sequence). Trimming pared 2 bases from V and 3 bases from J, leaving 8 bases between. The CDR3 is 14 residues long. CDR3 coding DNA: TGTGCCAGCAGCTTTTTGCAGGACACCGGGGAGCTGTTTTTT. Protein sequence: CASSFLQDTGELFF.

This clonotype was observed a single time. The V call is TRBV6-5, the J call TRBJ2-5; D not certain. Germline V lookup: CDR1 MNHEY, CDR2 SVGAGI. The CDR3 loop spans 12 amino acids. V lost 5 bases and J 5 bases, leaving 9 bases between the germline ends. CDR3 nucleotide sequence: TGTGCCAGCAGTCCCGGGTGGGAGACCCAGTACTTC. Protein: CASSPGWETQYF.

A few counts support this clonotype. This sequence joins TRBV3-1 and TRBJ1-6; TRBD1 matches 9 bases. The CDR3 covers 15 residues. CDR1 and CDR2 (germline): LGHDT, YNNKEL (reference sequence). J was trimmed by 12 bases and V by 4 bases; bases with no gene match: 10. As DNA, the CDR3 is TGTGCCAGCAGCCTAATGCCGGGACAGGGAAAACCCCTCCACTTT. It yields the protein CASSLMPGQGKPLHF.

This clonotype has a handful of counts. The chain combines TRBV11-3 with TRBJ2-1; the match to TRBD1 covers 8 bases. V shed 7 bases, J shed 2 bases, and the junction held 4 bases outside the gene matches. CDR1 SGHNT and CDR2 YENEEA come from the germline V gene. This CDR3 has 14 amino acids. The CDR3 DNA follows: TGTGCCAGCACCGGACAGGGTACCTACAATGAGCAGTTCTTC. This codes for CASTGQGTYNEQFF. Full variable domain (rest looked up from reference TRBV11-3 and TRBJ2-1): EAGVVQSPRYKIIEKKQPVAFWCNPISGHNTLYWYLQNLGQGPELLIRYENEEAVDDSQLPKDRFSAERLKGVDSTLKIQPAELGDSAVYLCASTGQGTYNEQFFGPGTRLTVL.

This clonotype was counted a few times. The V gene is TRBV30, the J gene TRBJ2-2; no reliable D call. Germline lookup yields CDR1 GTSNPN and CDR2 SVGIG (reference sequence). This CDR3 contains 13 residues. The V gene lost 0 bases and the J gene lost 6 bases, with 8 bases spanning the gap. The CDR3 DNA sequence: TGTGCCTGGAGTGTAAATGCTGCCGGGGAGCTGTTTTTT. This codes for CAWSVNAAGELFF.

The chain combines TRBV4-1 with TRBJ2-1, with 10 bases that match TRBD2. The CDR3 runs 15 residues. Germline V gene sequence: CDR1 MGHRA, CDR2 YSYEKL. J was trimmed by 4 bases and V by 4 bases; bases with no gene match: 4. The CDR3 DNA is TGCGCCAGCAGCCCAAGCGGGGGGGTTTACAATGAGCAGTTCTTC. Protein product: CASSPSGGVYNEQFF.

This clonotype was counted at least ten times. The rearrangement uses TRBV13 and TRBJ2-5, with 8 nucleotides matching TRBD2. The CDR3 runs to 14 residues. J was trimmed by 1 base and V by 4 bases; bases with no gene match: 2. CDR1 is PRHDT and CDR2 is FYEKMQ in the germline V gene (reference sequence). The CDR3 coding sequence is TGTGCCAGCAGCTCCCGGGGGGGCCAAGAGACCCAGTACTTC. Translated: CASSSRGGQETQYF.

This clonotype was seen ten or more times. The V gene is TRBV6-2 or TRBV6-3, the J gene TRBJ2-1, with a tentative D call TRBD2 (6 bases). The V gene's germline CDR1 is MNHEY and CDR2 SVGEGT. V was cut by 6 bases and J by 6 bases, with 12 bases left in between. This CDR3 is built from 13 residues. CDR3 protein: CASSYRDSNEQFF. CDR3 DNA: TGTGCCAGCAGCTACCGGGACTCCAATGAGCAGTTCTTC.

This clonotype appeared a few times. The chain joins TRBV7-9 to TRBJ2-1; 7 nucleotides match TRBD1. The CDR3 contains 14 residues. J was trimmed by 4 bases and V by 5 bases; bases with no gene match: 5. Germline CDR1 and CDR2: SEHNR and FQNEAQ (reference sequence). The CDR3 DNA is TGTGCCAGCAGCAGAGGACAGGTGTACAATGAGCAGTTCTTC. Protein sequence: CASSRGQVYNEQFF.

The gene calls are TRBV2 and TRBJ2-7; D remains ambiguous. This CDR3 is 13 amino acids long. The V and J ends lost 0 bases and 3 bases respectively, with 6 bases between them. CDR1 and CDR2 (germline): SNHLY, FYNNEI. The CDR3 DNA follows: TGTGCCAGCAGTGAAGCGCACGGCTACGAGCAGTACTTC. Translating it yields CASSEAHGYEQYF.

At least ten counts were recorded for this clonotype. The J gene is TRBJ2-3, the V gene TRBV7-3; no clear D. Germline V gene sequence: CDR1 SGHTA, CDR2 FQGTGA. The CDR3 runs to 13 residues. The V and J ends lost 1 base and 7 bases respectively, with 9 bases between them. The CDR3 loop is CASSLRPGNTQYF. CDR3 nucleotides: TGTGCCAGCAGCTTAAGGCCCGGCAATACGCAGTATTTT.